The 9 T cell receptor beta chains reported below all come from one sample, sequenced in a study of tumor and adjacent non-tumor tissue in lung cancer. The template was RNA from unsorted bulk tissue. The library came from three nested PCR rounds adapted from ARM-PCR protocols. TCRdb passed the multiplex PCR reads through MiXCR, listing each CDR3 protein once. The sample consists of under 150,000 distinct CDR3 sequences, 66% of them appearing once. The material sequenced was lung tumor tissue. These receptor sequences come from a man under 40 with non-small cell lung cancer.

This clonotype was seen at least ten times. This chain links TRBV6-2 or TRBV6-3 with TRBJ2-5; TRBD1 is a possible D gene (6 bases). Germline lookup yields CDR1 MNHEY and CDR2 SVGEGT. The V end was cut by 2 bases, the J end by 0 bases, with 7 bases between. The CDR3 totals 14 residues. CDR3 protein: CASSYGQYQETQYF. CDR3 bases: TGTGCCAGCAGTTACGGACAGTACCAAGAGACCCAGTACTTC.

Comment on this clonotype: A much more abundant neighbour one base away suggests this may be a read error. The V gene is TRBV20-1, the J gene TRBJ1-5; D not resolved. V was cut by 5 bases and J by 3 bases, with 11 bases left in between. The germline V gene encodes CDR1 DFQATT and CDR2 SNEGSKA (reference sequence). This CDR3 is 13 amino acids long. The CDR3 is CSAYDNSNQPQHF. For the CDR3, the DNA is TGCAGTGCTTATGACAACTCCAATCAGCCCCAGCATTTT.

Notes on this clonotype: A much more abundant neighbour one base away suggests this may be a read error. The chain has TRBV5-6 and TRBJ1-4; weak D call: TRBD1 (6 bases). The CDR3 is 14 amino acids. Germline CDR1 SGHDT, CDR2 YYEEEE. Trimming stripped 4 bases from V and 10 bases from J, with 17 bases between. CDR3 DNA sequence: TGTGCCAGCAGCCTCGGGACATTCAGCGGAAAACTGTTTTTT. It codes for CASSLGTFSGKLFF. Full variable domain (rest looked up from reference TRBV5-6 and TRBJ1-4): DAGVTQSPTHLIKTRGQQVTLRCSPKSGHDTVSWYQQALGQGPQFIFQYYEEEERQRGNFPDRFSGHQFPNYSSELNVNALLLGDSALYLCASSLGTFSGKLFFGSGTQLSVL.

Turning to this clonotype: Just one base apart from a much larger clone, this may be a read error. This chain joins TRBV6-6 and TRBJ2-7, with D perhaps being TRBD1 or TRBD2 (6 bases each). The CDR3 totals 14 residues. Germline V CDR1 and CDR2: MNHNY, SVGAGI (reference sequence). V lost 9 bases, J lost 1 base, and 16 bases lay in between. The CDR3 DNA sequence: TGTGCCAGTATAGAGAAGGGGGGATCCTACGAGCAGTACTTC. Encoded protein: CASIEKGGSYEQYF.

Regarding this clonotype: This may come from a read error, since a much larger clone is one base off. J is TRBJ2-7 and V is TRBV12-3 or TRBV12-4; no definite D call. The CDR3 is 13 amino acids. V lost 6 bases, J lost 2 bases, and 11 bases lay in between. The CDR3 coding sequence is TGTGCCAGCAGAAGTTGGCTAACCTACGAGCAGTACTTC. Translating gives CASRSWLTYEQYF.

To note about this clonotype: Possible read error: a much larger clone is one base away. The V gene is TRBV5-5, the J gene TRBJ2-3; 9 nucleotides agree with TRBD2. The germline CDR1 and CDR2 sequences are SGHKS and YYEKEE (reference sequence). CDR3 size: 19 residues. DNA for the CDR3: TGTGCCAGCAGCCATCCGGGCGCGCGGGGGGGGCTAAGCAGAGATACGCAGTATTTT. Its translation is CASSHPGARGGLSRDTQYF.

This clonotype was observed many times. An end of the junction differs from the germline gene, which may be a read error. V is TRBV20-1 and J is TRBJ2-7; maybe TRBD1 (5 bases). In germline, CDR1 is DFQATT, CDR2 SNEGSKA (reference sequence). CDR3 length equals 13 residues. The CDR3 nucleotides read TGCAGTGTTAGAGGCGGCAGGGACTACGAGCAGTACTTC. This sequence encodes CSVRGGRDYEQYF.

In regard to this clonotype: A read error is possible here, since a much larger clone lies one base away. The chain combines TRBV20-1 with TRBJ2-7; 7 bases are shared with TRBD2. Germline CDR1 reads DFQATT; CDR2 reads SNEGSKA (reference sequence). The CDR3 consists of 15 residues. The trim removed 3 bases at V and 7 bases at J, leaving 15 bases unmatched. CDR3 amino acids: CSASPANGGIGEQYF. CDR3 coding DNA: TGCAGTGCTAGTCCTGCTAACGGGGGGATTGGTGAGCAGTACTTC.

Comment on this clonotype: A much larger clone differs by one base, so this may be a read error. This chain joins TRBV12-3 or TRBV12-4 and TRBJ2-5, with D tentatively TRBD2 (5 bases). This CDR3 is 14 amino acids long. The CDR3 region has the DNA TGTGCCAGCAGATTGGTTGAGAGGGCAGAGACCCGGTACTTC. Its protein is CASRLVERAETRYF.